This T cell receptor beta chain was recorded in a study of blood T cell repertoires in COVID-19. Study-wide background: The study drew acute and convalescent COVID-19 samples from the United States, Italy and Spain.

Either two negative PCRs, clearance, or symptom resolution qualified Cohort 3 donors as recovered. The V gene's germline CDR1 is KGHSH and CDR2 LQKENI. Trimming shortened V by 1 base and J by 3 bases, and 7 bases separated the two germline ends. There are 14 residues in the CDR3. Study processing details: Estimation of nucleated cell counts was performed using reference gene primer amplification. Generated by immunoSEQ multiplex PCR, the TCRdb table keeps only in-frame clones and is missing some. The V and J calls and clone size were taken over from that table, and D and trimming were inferred from the DNA. The data contain a few hundred thousand clones, more than 85% of them singletons.

The sequence was obtained from a woman younger than 45 who had recovered from COVID-19. The material sequenced was PBMCs or T cells enriched from blood (not recorded which). The chain has TRBV18 and TRBJ2-1, with D unresolved. The CDR3 spells CASSPLGNYNEQFF. DNA for the CDR3: TGTGCCAGCTCACCACTGGGCAACTACAATGAGCAGTTCTTC.